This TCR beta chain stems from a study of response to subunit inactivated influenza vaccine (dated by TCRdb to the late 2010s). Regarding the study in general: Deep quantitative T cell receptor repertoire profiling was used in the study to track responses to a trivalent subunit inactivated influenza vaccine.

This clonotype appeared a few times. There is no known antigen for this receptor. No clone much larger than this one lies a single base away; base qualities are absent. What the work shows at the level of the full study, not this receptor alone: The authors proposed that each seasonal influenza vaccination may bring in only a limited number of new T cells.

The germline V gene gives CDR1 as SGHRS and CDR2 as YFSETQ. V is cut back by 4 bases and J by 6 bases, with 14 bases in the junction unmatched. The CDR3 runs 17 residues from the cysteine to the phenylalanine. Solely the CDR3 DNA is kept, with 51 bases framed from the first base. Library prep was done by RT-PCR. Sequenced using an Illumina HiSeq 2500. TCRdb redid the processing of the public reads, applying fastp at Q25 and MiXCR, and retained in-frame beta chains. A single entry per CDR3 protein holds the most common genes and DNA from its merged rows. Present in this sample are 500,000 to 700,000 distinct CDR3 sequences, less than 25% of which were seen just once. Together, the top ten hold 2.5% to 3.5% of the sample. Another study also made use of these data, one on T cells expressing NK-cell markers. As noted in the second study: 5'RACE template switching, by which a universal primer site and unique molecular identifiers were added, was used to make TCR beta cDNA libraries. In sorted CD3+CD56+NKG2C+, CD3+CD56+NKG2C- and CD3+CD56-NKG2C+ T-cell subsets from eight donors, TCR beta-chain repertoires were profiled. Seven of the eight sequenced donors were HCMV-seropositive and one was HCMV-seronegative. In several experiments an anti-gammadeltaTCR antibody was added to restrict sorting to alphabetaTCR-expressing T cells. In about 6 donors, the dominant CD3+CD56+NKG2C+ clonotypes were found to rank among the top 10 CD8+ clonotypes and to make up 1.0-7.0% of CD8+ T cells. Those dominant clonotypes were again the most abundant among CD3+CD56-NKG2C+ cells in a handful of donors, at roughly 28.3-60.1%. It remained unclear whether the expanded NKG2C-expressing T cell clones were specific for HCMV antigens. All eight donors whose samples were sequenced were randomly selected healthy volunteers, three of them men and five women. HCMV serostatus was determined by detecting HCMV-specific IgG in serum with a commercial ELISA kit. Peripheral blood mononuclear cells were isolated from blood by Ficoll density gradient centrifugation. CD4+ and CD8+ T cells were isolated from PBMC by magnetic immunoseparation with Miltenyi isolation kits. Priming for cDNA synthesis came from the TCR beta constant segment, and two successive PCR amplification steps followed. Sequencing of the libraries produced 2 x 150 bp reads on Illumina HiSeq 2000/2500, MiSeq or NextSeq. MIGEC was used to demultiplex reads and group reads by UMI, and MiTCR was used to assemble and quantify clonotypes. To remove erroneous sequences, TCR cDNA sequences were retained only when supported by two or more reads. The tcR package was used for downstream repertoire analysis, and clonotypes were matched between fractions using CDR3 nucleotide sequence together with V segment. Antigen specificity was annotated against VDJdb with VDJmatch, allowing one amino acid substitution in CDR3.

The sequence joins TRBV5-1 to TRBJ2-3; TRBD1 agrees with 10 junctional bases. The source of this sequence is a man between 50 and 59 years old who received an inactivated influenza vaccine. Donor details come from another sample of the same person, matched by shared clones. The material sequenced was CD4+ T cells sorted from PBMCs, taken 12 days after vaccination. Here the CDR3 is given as CASSEGTGTGAADTQYF. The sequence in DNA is TGCGCCAGCAGCGAAGGCACCGGGACAGGGGCCGCCGATACGCAGTATTTT.